A single sample is the source of the 7 T cell receptor beta chains below, sequenced in a study of blood T cell repertoires in COVID-19. Assay used: immunoSEQ multiplex PCR; TCRdb lists only in-frame clones, some missing. The sample consists of approximately 190,000 clones, 84% of them appearing once. Sequencing was done on a sample of peripheral blood. The source of these receptors is a woman in her seventies with active or convalescent COVID-19.

The chain combines TRBV9 with TRBJ1-6; perhaps TRBD1 as D (5 bases). With 0 bases removed from V and 12 bases from J, the gap between germline ends came to 10 bases. The CDR3 consists of 13 residues. Germline CDR1 reads SGDLS; CDR2 reads YYNGEE. CDR3 sequence: CASSVGGRGPLHF. Written as DNA, the CDR3 is TGTGCCAGCAGCGTAGGAGGGAGGGGACCCCTCCACTTT.

This chain joins TRBV18 and TRBJ1-2, with D hard to call. In germline, CDR1 is KGHSH, CDR2 LQKENI. The CDR3 loop spans 15 amino acids. V shed 1 base and J shed 1 base, with 10 bases lying between them. CDR3 residues: CASSPQSDVNYGYTF. CDR3 DNA sequence: TGTGCCAGCTCACCACAGAGTGATGTTAACTATGGCTACACCTTC. The full variable domain, completed using reference TRBV18 and TRBJ1-2, is NAGVMQNPRHLVRRRGQEARLRCSPMKGHSHVYWYRQLPEEGLKFMVYLQKENIIDESGMPKERFSAEFPKEGPSILRIQQVVRGDSAAYFCASSPQSDVNYGYTFGSGTRLTVV.

This clone came up once. V and J are TRBV6-2 or TRBV6-3 and TRBJ2-3; 8 bases agree with TRBD2. The CDR3 runs to 16 residues. V dropped 2 bases and J dropped 0; count of bases not matched to a gene: 4. CDR1 MNHEY and CDR2 SVGEGT come from the germline V gene. CDR3 protein: CASSYRTGGSTDTQYF. DNA of the CDR3: TGTGCCAGCAGTTACCGGACGGGAGGGAGCACAGATACGCAGTATTTT.

The rearrangement uses TRBV7-2 and TRBJ2-2; TRBD2 matches 13 bases. Germline V gene sequence: CDR1 SGHTA, CDR2 FQGNSA. V was clipped by 1 base and J by 6 bases; unmatched bases: 11. This CDR3 has 19 residues. CDR3: CASSLGFWTSGGTAGELFF. Here the CDR3 DNA reads TGTGCCAGCAGCTTAGGATTTTGGACTAGCGGGGGAACAGCCGGGGAGCTGTTTTTT. The variable domain in full, completed from reference TRBV7-2 and TRBJ2-2, reads GAGVSQSPSNKVTEKGKDVELRCDPISGHTALYWYRQSLGQGLEFLIYFQGNSAPDKSGLPSDRFSAERTGGSVSTLTIQRTQQEDSAVYLCASSLGFWTSGGTAGELFFGEGSRLTVL.

This rearrangement joins TRBV10-3 to TRBJ2-1; TRBD2 matches 10 bases. From germline, CDR1 is ENHRY and CDR2 SYGVKD. This CDR3 is 18 amino acids long. V lost 0 bases to trimming and J lost 4 bases; unmatched junction nucleotides: 9. The CDR3 protein is CAISESVTSGPVYNEQFF. In nucleotides, the CDR3 is TGTGCCATCAGTGAGTCAGTGACTAGCGGGCCGGTTTACAATGAGCAGTTCTTC.

The chain carries TRBV27 and TRBJ1-2; 7 nucleotides agree with TRBD1. Germline lookup yields CDR1 MNHEY and CDR2 SMNVEV (reference sequence). J gave up 8 bases and V 3 bases, and 12 bases lay outside the gene matches. The CDR3 runs to 15 residues. The CDR3 bases are TGTGCCAGCAGTTTGGCCGTAGGGGGCCCCTGGGGCTACACCTTC. Protein sequence: CASSLAVGGPWGYTF.

The chain recombines TRBV28 with TRBJ2-1; the D gene is possibly TRBD1 (6 bases). The CDR3 loop spans 14 amino acids. Trimming removed 2 bases from V and 9 bases from J, with 14 bases in between. Germline CDR1 reads MDHEN; CDR2 reads SYDVKM. CDR3 amino acids: CASSLLQDSSEQFF. The CDR3 region has the DNA TGTGCCAGCAGTTTACTTCAGGACAGCAGTGAGCAGTTCTTC.